This is a list of T cell receptor beta chains from one sample in a study of blood T cell repertoires in COVID-19. The assay was immunoSEQ multiplex PCR, and TCRdb's table has in-frame clones only and misses some. Of fewer than 500,000 clones in the sample, roughly four fifths were seen once. Specimen: peripheral blood. The receptors were gathered from a human donor with acute or convalescent COVID-19. The donor label of this sample is uncertain. CDR3s include the opening cysteine and the closing phenylalanine or tryptophan. D genes are given only for firm matches. Some rows have no size entry. The others give once, few or many, or a class for an expanded clone.

CDR3aa: CASSLGGGEQFF
CDR3nt: TGTGCCAGCAGTTTAGGAGGGGGCGAGCAGTTCTTC
v_gene: TRBV12-3/TRBV12-4
j_gene: TRBJ2-1
abundance: -
d_gene: TRBD1

CDR3aa: CASSKGGTGVSPLHF
CDR3nt: TGTGCCAGCAGCAAAGGGGGAACAGGGGTATCACCCCTCCACTTT
v_gene: TRBV21-1
j_gene: TRBJ1-6
abundance: -
d_gene: -

CDR3aa: CAIPRTKTGGYTGELFF
CDR3nt: TGTGCCATACCGCGTACAAAGACAGGGGGTTACACCGGGGAGCTGTTTTTT
v_gene: TRBV2
j_gene: TRBJ2-2
abundance: -
d_gene: TRBD1

CDR3aa: CSAVRDPEAFF
CDR3nt: TGCAGTGCCGTCCGGGATCCTGAAGCTTTCTTT
v_gene: TRBV20-1
j_gene: TRBJ1-1
abundance: -
d_gene: -

CDR3aa: CASSPLETGAYEQYF
CDR3nt: TGTGCCAGCAGCCCCTTGGAGACAGGGGCGTACGAGCAGTACTTC
v_gene: TRBV6-5
j_gene: TRBJ2-7
abundance: -
d_gene: TRBD1

CDR3aa: CASSLAGGRYEQYF
CDR3nt: TGCGCCAGCAGCCTAGCGGGAGGGCGCTACGAGCAGTACTTC
v_gene: TRBV5-1
j_gene: TRBJ2-7
abundance: -
d_gene: TRBD2

CDR3aa: CSVFLAGGPNEQFF
CDR3nt: TGCAGCGTCTTCTTAGCGGGAGGGCCGAATGAGCAGTTCTTC
v_gene: TRBV29-1
j_gene: TRBJ2-1
abundance: -
d_gene: TRBD2

CDR3aa: CASSTGTTNEKLFF
CDR3nt: TGCGCCAGCAGCACCGGGACAACGAATGAAAAACTGTTTTTT
v_gene: TRBV5-1
j_gene: TRBJ1-4
abundance: -
d_gene: -

CDR3aa: CASSHYGRGTSYNEQFF
CDR3nt: TGTGCCAGCAGCCATTATGGGCGGGGGACCTCCTACAATGAGCAGTTCTTC
v_gene: TRBV3-1/TRBV3-2
j_gene: TRBJ2-1
abundance: -
d_gene: TRBD2

CDR3aa: CASSFSQGAPEAFF
CDR3nt: TGTGCCAGCAGTTTCTCTCAGGGGGCCCCTGAAGCTTTCTTT
v_gene: TRBV28
j_gene: TRBJ1-1
abundance: -
d_gene: TRBD1

CDR3aa: CAWSGGYGYTF
CDR3nt: TGTGCCTGGAGCGGGGGTTATGGCTACACCTTC
v_gene: TRBV30
j_gene: TRBJ1-2
abundance: -
d_gene: -

CDR3aa: CASRETPGTGNTEAFF
CDR3nt: TGCGCCAGCAGGGAAACCCCTGGGACAGGGAACACTGAAGCTTTCTTT
v_gene: TRBV5-1
j_gene: TRBJ1-1
abundance: -
d_gene: TRBD1

CDR3aa: CASSPLPMNTEAFF
CDR3nt: TGTGCCAGCAGTCCATTACCTATGAACACTGAAGCTTTCTTT
v_gene: TRBV7-2
j_gene: TRBJ1-1
abundance: -
d_gene: -

CDR3aa: CASSVGGGVAAGELFF
CDR3nt: TGTGCCAGCAGCGTAGGGGGAGGGGTTGCGGCCGGGGAGCTGTTTTTT
v_gene: TRBV9
j_gene: TRBJ2-2
abundance: -
d_gene: TRBD2

CDR3aa: CASSYLSESTDTQYF
CDR3nt: TGTGCCAGCAGTTACCTTTCGGAGAGCACAGATACGCAGTATTTT
v_gene: TRBV28
j_gene: TRBJ2-3
abundance: -
d_gene: -

CDR3aa: CASSPNSIAGVNTGELFF
CDR3nt: TGTGCCAGTAGCCCAAACTCAATAGCGGGAGTGAACACCGGGGAGCTGTTTTTT
v_gene: TRBV19
j_gene: TRBJ2-2
abundance: -
d_gene: TRBD2

CDR3aa: CASSLTTASGNTIYF
CDR3nt: TGTGCCAGCAGCCTAACGACAGCTTCTGGAAACACCATATATTTT
v_gene: TRBV7-9
j_gene: TRBJ1-3
abundance: -
d_gene: -

CDR3aa: CASSLAIRGAGELFF
CDR3nt: TGTGCCAGCAGCTTAGCAATTCGGGGGGCCGGGGAGCTGTTTTTT
v_gene: TRBV7-6
j_gene: TRBJ2-2
abundance: once
d_gene: TRBD2

CDR3aa: CASRLATTYEQYF
CDR3nt: TGCGCCAGCAGACTAGCGACAACCTACGAGCAGTACTTC
v_gene: TRBV5-1
j_gene: TRBJ2-7
abundance: -
d_gene: TRBD2

CDR3aa: CASRLDRGPVGYTF
CDR3nt: TGTGCCAGCAGGTTGGACAGGGGGCCCGTCGGCTACACCTTC
v_gene: TRBV2
j_gene: TRBJ1-2
abundance: -
d_gene: TRBD1

CDR3aa: CASSPIEGQVAFF
CDR3nt: TGTGCCAGCTCACCTATTGAAGGTCAGGTGGCTTTCTTT
v_gene: TRBV18
j_gene: TRBJ1-1
abundance: -
d_gene: -

CDR3aa: CSVGGTGGGYGYTF
CDR3nt: TGCAGCGTTGGCGGGACAGGGGGAGGGTATGGCTACACCTTC
v_gene: TRBV29-1
j_gene: TRBJ1-2
abundance: few
d_gene: TRBD1

CDR3aa: CASSRDNEAFF
CDR3nt: TGTGCCAGCAGCCGGGACAATGAAGCTTTCTTT
v_gene: TRBV6-6
j_gene: TRBJ1-1
abundance: medium-sized
d_gene: -

CDR3aa: CSVAWGQGNTIYF
CDR3nt: TGCAGCGTTGCTTGGGGGCAGGGAAACACCATATATTTT
v_gene: TRBV29-1
j_gene: TRBJ1-3
abundance: -
d_gene: -

CDR3aa: CASSFRQGSVAGELFF
CDR3nt: TGTGCCAGCAGCTTCCGACAGGGGAGTGTGGCCGGGGAGCTGTTTTTT
v_gene: TRBV7-2
j_gene: TRBJ2-2
abundance: -
d_gene: TRBD1

CDR3aa: CAWDGTGLPANYGYTF
CDR3nt: TGTGCCTGGGACGGGACAGGCCTACCCGCCAACTATGGCTACACCTTC
v_gene: TRBV30
j_gene: TRBJ1-2
abundance: many
d_gene: TRBD1

CDR3aa: CASSQVYRRGTEAFF
CDR3nt: TGCGCCAGCAGCCAAGTTTACAGGCGGGGGACTGAAGCTTTCTTT
v_gene: TRBV4-1
j_gene: TRBJ1-1
abundance: -
d_gene: -

CDR3aa: CASSLVGRELGFF
CDR3nt: TGTGCCAGCAGCTTAGTGGGGCGGGAGTTAGGGTTCTTC
v_gene: TRBV7-2
j_gene: TRBJ2-1
abundance: -
d_gene: TRBD2

CDR3aa: CASGPRDEQYF
CDR3nt: TGTGCTAGTGGTCCGAGGGACGAGCAGTACTTC
v_gene: TRBV12-5
j_gene: TRBJ2-7
abundance: -
d_gene: -

CDR3aa: CASTGTGEAQPQHF
CDR3nt: TGTGCCAGCACCGGGACAGGGGAGGCACAGCCCCAGCATTTT
v_gene: TRBV2
j_gene: TRBJ1-5
abundance: -
d_gene: TRBD1

CDR3aa: CASSLPGTRVSDTEAFF
CDR3nt: TGTGCCAGCAGTCTCCCAGGGACTAGAGTTAGCGACACTGAAGCTTTCTTT
v_gene: TRBV28
j_gene: TRBJ1-1
abundance: -
d_gene: -

CDR3aa: CASSSLTGGGETQYF
CDR3nt: TGCGCCAGCAGCTCCTTGACAGGGGGCGGGGAGACCCAGTACTTC
v_gene: TRBV5-1
j_gene: TRBJ2-5
abundance: -
d_gene: TRBD1

CDR3aa: CASSSGTRTFF
CDR3nt: TGTGCCAGCAGTTCCGGGACACGGACTTTCTTT
v_gene: TRBV12-3/TRBV12-4
j_gene: TRBJ1-1
abundance: -
d_gene: -

CDR3aa: CASSLSASYGYTF
CDR3nt: TGTGCCAGCAGCTTATCGGCTAGTTATGGCTACACCTTC
v_gene: TRBV7-2
j_gene: TRBJ1-2
abundance: -
d_gene: -

CDR3aa: CASSQDGGTLSYNEQFF
CDR3nt: TGTGCCAGCAGCCAAGACGGAGGGACTCTTTCCTACAATGAGCAGTTCTTC
v_gene: TRBV3-1/TRBV3-2
j_gene: TRBJ2-1
abundance: -
d_gene: -

CDR3aa: CASSENLIGGSPLHF
CDR3nt: TGTGCCAGCAGTGAAAACCTTATCGGGGGTTCACCCCTCCACTTT
v_gene: TRBV2
j_gene: TRBJ1-6
abundance: few
d_gene: -

CDR3aa: CASGLGSDNEQFF
CDR3nt: TGTGCCTCAGGGTTGGGATCCGACAATGAGCAGTTCTTC
v_gene: TRBV5-4
j_gene: TRBJ2-1
abundance: -
d_gene: -

CDR3aa: CASSESAGIGYTF
CDR3nt: TGTGCCAGCAGTGAGTCGGCAGGGATTGGCTACACCTTC
v_gene: TRBV6-1
j_gene: TRBJ1-2
abundance: -
d_gene: -

CDR3aa: CASSLVLAMGAFF
CDR3nt: TGTGCCAGCAGCTTGGTGCTAGCCATGGGAGCTTTCTTT
v_gene: TRBV11-2
j_gene: TRBJ1-1
abundance: -
d_gene: -

CDR3aa: CASIKVSGRGRTGNTIYF
CDR3nt: TGTGCCAGCATAAAGGTCTCGGGGCGGGGGCGAACTGGAAACACCATATATTTT
v_gene: TRBV25-1
j_gene: TRBJ1-3
abundance: -
d_gene: -